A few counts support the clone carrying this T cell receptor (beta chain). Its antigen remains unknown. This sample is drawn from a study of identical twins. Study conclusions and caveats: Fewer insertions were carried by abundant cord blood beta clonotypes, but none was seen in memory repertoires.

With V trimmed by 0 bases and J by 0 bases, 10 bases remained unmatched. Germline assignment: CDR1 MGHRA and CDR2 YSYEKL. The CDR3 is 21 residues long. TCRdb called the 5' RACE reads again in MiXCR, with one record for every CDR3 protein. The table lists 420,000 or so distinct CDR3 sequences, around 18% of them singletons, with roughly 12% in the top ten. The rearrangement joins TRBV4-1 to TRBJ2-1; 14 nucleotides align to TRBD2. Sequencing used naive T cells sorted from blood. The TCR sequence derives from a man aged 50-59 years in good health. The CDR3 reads CASSQDKLGTSGGSSYNEQFF. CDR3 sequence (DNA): TGCGCCAGCAGCCAAGATAAGTTGGGGACTAGCGGGGGCAGCTCCTACAATGAGCAGTTCTTC.